This TCR beta chain was identified in a study of radiation and T cells in renal cell carcinoma. There are 17 residues in the CDR3. After removal of 8 bases from V and 2 bases from J, the junction contained 11 bases not matched to a gene. Germline lookup yields CDR1 SNHLY and CDR2 FYNNEI. Measured with immunoSEQ multiplex PCR; TCRdb has only the in-frame clones, and not every one. The sample shows 150,000 or so clones, about 88% of them seen only once. The time point was: baseline pretreatment blood. The treatment is: 15 Gy SBRT to primary tumor, nephrectomy 4 weeks later. The source material was blood, sampled from a patient whose treatment included radiotherapy and nephrectomy. The chain is built from TRBV2 and TRBJ2-4; 11 bases are shared with TRBD2. The sequence came from a woman in her seventies with renal cell carcinoma. The CDR3 DNA reads as TGTGCCAGCCTTGGGCTAGCGGGGGGCGGTACCAAAAACATTCAGTACTTC. Protein sequence: CASLGLAGGGTKNIQYF.